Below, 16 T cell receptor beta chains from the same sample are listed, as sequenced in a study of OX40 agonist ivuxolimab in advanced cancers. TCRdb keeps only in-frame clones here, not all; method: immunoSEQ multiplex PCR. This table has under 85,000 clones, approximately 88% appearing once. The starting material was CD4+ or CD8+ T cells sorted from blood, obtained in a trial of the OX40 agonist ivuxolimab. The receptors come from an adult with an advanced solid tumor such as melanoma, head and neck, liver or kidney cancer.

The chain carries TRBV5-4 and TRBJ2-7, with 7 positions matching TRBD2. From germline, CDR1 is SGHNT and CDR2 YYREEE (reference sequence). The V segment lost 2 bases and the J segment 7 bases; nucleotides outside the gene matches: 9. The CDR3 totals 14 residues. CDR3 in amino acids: CASSFGDYRGEQYF. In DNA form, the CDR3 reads TGTGCCAGCAGCTTCGGGGACTACCGGGGGGAGCAGTACTTC. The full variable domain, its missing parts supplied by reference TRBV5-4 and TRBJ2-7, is ETGVTQSPTHLIKTRGQQVTLRCSSQSGHNTVSWYQQALGQGPQFIFQYYREEENGRGNFPPRFSGLQFPNYSSELNVNALELDDSALYLCASSFGDYRGEQYFGPGTRLTVT.

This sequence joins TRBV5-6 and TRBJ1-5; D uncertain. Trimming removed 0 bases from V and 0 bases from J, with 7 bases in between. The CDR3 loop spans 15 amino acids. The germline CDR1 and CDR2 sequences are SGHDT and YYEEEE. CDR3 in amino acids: CASSLGTYSNQPQHF. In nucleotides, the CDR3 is TGTGCCAGCAGCTTGGGCACTTATAGCAATCAGCCCCAGCATTTT.

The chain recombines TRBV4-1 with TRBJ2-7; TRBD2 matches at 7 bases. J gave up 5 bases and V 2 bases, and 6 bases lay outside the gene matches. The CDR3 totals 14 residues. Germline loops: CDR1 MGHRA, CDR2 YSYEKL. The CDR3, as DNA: TGCGCCAGCAGCCAATTGCGGGGGACGAACGAGCAGTACTTC. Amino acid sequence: CASSQLRGTNEQYF.

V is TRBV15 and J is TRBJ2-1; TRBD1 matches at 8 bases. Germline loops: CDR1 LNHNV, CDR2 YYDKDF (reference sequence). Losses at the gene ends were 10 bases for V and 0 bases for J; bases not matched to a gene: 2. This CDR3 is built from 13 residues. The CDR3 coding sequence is TGTGCCATCGGACAGGGCTCCTACAATGAGCAGTTCTTC. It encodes CAIGQGSYNEQFF. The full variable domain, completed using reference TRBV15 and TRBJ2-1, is DAMVIQNPRYQVTQFGKPVTLSCSQTLNHNVMYWYQQKSSQAPKLLFHYYDKDFNNEADTPDNFQSRRPNTSFCFLDIRSPGLGDTAMYLCAIGQGSYNEQFFGPGTRLTVL.

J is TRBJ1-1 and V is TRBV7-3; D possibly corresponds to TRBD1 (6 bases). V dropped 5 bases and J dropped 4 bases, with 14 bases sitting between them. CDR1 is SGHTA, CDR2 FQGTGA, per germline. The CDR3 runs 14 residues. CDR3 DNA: TGTGCCAGCAGCCTATACCAGGGGAGCACTGAAGCTTTCTTT. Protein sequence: CASSLYQGSTEAFF. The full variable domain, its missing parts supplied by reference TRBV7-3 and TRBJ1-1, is GAGVSQTPSNKVTEKGKYVELRCDPISGHTALYWYRQSLGQGPEFLIYFQGTGAADDSGLPNDRFFAVRPEGSVSTLKIQRTERGDSAVYLCASSLYQGSTEAFFGQGTRLTVV.

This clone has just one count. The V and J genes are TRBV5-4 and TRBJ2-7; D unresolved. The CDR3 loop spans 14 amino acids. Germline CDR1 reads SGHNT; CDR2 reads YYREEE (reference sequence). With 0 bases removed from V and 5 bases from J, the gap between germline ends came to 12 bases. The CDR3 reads CASSLDSPPDEQYF. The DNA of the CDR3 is TGTGCCAGCAGCTTGGACAGCCCCCCTGACGAGCAGTACTTC.

CDR3 amino acids: CATSRGGGLETQYF. CDR3 sequence (DNA): TGTGCCACCAGCAGAGGGGGGGGCCTGGAGACCCAGTACTTC. The chain joins TRBV15 to TRBJ2-5; a weak D match, TRBD2 (7 bases). The V gene's germline CDR1 is LNHNV and CDR2 YYDKDF (reference sequence). Trimming cost V 1 base and J 5 bases, with 11 bases left between them. This CDR3 is 14 amino acids long.

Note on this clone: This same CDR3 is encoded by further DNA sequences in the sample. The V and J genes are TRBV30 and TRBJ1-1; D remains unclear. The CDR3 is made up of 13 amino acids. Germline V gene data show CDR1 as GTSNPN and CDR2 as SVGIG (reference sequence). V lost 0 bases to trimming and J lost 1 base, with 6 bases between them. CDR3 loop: CAWSVGGNTEAFF. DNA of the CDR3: TGTGCCTGGAGTGTAGGCGGGAACACTGAAGCTTTCTTT.

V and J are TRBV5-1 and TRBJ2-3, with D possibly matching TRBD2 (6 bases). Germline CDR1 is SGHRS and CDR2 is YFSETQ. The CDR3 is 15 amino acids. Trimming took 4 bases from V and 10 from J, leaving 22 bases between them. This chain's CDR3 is CASSRTGGPQGSQYF. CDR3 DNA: TGCGCCAGCAGCCGAACCGGGGGTCCTCAGGGTTCGCAGTATTTT.

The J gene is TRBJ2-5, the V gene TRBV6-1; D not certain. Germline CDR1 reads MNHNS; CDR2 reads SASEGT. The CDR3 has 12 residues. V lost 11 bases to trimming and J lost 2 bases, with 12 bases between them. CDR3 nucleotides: TGTGCCGCCGAGACGGAGCAAGAGACCCAGTACTTC. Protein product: CAAETEQETQYF.

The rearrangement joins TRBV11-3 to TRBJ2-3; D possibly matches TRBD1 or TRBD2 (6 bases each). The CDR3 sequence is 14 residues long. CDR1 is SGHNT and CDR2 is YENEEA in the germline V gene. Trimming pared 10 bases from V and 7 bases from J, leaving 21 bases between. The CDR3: CATPGALPIYTQYF. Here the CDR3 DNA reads TGTGCCACCCCGGGGGCATTACCTATCTATACGCAGTATTTT.

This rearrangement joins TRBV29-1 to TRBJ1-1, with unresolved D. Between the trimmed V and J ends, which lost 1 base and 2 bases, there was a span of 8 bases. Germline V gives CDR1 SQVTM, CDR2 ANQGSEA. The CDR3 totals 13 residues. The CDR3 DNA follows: TGCAGCGTTGAAGTACAGATAAACACTGAAGCTTTCTTT. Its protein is CSVEVQINTEAFF.

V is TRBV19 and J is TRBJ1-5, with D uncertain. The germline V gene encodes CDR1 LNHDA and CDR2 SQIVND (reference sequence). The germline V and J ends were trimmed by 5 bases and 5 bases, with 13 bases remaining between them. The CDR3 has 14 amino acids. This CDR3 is CASSPSGRHQPQHF. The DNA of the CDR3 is TGTGCCAGTAGTCCTTCCGGAAGGCATCAGCCCCAGCATTTT.

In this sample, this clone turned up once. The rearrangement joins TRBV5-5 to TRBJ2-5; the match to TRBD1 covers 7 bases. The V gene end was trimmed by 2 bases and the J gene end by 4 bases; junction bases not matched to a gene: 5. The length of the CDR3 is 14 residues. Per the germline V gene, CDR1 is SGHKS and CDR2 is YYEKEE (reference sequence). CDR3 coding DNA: TGTGCCAGCAGCTTTAGCCAGGGGGTAGAGACCCAGTACTTC. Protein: CASSFSQGVETQYF.

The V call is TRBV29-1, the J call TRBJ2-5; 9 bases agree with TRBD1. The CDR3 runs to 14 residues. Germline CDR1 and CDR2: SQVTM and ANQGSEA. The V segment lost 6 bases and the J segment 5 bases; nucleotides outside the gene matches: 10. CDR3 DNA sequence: TGCAGCGTCCCGGGACAGGGTATTGGTGAGACCCAGTACTTC. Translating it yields CSVPGQGIGETQYF.

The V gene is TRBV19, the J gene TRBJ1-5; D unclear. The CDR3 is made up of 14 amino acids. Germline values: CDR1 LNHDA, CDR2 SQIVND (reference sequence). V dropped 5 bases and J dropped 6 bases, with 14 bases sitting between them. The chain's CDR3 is CASSPSTSGQPQHF. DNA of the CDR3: TGTGCCAGTAGTCCTTCAACGTCCGGTCAGCCCCAGCATTTT.